This T cell receptor beta chain was retrieved from a study of cytomegalovirus exposure and HLA in healthy donors. Study-level results: Per a prior analysis, the majority of TCR beta V segments were productive roughly 90% or roughly 30% of the time.

The V gene's germline CDR1 is LGHNA and CDR2 YSLEER. The CDR3 loop spans 17 amino acids. Trimming shortened V by 0 bases and J by 6 bases, and 21 bases separated the two germline ends. 60 Vbeta and 13 Jbeta primers were used in PCR. Clones were read by immunoSEQ multiplex PCR, and TCRdb kept only the in-frame ones, dropping some. The sample table sets out around 33,000 clones. As to this clone: Its antigen is undetermined.

The chain uses TRBV4-3 and TRBJ2-7; D perhaps matches TRBD1 (5 bases). The receptor comes from a woman between 40 and 50 years old in good health and CMV-seropositive. Material: PBMCs. This CDR3 is CASSQESSGFVVLEQYF. The CDR3 bases are TGCGCCAGCAGCCAAGAGAGTTCAGGGTTTGTAGTACTCGAGCAGTACTTC.